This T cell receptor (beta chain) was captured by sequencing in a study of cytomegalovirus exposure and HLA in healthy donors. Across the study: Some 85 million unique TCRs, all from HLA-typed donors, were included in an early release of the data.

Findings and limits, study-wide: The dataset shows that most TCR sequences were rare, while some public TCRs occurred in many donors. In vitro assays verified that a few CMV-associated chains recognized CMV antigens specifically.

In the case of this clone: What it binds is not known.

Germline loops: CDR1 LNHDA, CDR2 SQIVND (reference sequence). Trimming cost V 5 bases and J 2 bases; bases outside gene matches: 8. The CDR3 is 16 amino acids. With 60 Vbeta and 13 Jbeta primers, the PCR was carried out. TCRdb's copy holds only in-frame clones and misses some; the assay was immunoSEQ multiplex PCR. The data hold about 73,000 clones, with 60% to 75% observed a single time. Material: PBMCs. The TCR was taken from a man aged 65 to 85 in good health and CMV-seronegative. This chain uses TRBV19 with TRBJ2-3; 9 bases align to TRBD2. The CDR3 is CASSRGGGAFTDTQYF. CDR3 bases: TGTGCCAGTAGTCGAGGCGGGGGGGCCTTCACAGATACGCAGTATTTT.